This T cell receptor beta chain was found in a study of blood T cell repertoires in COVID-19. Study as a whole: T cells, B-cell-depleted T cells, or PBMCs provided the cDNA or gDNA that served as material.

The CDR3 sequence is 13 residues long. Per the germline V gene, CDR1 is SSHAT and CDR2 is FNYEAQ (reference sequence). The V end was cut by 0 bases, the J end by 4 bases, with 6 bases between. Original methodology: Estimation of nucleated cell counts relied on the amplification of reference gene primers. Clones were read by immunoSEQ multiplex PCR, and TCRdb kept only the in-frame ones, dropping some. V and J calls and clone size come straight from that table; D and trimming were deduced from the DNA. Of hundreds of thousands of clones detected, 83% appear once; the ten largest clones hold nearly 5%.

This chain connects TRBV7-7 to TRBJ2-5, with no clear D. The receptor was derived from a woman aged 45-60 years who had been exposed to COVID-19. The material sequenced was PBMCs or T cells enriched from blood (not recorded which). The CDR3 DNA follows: TGTGCCAGCAGCTTAGCGTTGCGAGAGACCCAGTACTTC. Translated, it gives CASSLALRETQYF. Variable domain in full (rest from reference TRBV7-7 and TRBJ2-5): GAGVSQSPRYKVTKRGQDVTLRCDPISSHATLYWYQQALGQGPEFLTYFNYEAQPDKSGLPSDRFSAERPEGSISTLTIQRTEQRDSAMYRCASSLALRETQYFGPGTRLLVL.